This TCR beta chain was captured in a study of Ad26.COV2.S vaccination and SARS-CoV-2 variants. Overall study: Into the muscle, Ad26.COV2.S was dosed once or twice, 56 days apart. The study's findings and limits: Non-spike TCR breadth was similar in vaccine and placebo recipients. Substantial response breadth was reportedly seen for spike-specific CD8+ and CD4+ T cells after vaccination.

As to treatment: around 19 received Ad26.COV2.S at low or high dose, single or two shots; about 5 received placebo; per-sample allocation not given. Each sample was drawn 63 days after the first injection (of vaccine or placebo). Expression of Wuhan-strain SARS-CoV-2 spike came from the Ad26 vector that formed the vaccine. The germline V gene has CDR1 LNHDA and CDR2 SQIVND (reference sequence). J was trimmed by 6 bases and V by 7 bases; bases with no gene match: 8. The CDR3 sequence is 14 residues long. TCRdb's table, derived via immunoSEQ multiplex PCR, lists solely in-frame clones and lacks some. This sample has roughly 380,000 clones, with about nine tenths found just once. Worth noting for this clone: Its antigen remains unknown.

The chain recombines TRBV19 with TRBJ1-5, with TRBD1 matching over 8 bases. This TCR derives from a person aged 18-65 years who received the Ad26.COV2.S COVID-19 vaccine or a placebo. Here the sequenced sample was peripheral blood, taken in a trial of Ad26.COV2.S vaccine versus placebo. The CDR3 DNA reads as TGTGCCAGTACTCCGGACAGGGAGAGTCAGCCCCAGCATTTT. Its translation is CASTPDRESQPQHF.